These 21 T cell receptor beta chains were all obtained from the same sample, sequenced in a study of shared T cell receptors in the human thymus. The data were produced by immunoSEQ multiplex PCR, yet TCRdb's version contains in-frame clones alone and is incomplete. The sample holds 500,000 to 750,000 clones; around nine tenths are singletons and the top ten take around 0.01%. In addition, the sample was reused for a study of human thymus T cells.

The sequencing input was thymocytes. The receptor source for this set is a boy younger than two with a congenital heart defect.

The gene calls are TRBV10-1 and TRBJ2-5, with TRBD1 matching over 7 bases. The junction had 3 bases not matched to a gene; V was cut back by 2 bases and J by 3 bases. Germline lookup yields CDR1 WNHNN and CDR2 SYGVQD (reference sequence). The CDR3 spans 14 residues. The CDR3 spells CASSETGAKETQYF. In DNA form, the CDR3 reads TGCGCCAGCAGTGAGACAGGGGCGAAAGAGACCCAGTACTTC.

This clone was seen a few times. The chain couples TRBV7-9 to TRBJ2-1, with TRBD1 as a possible D gene (5 bases). V was shortened by 3 bases and J by 5 bases, with 14 bases between the two germline ends. Germline lookup yields CDR1 SEHNR and CDR2 FQNEAQ (reference sequence). The CDR3 runs 15 residues. In DNA form, the CDR3 reads TGTGCCAGCAGCTTTGAAGGGGCGCGGAACAATGAGCAGTTCTTC. It specifies CASSFEGARNNEQFF.

The rearrangement uses TRBV5-1 and TRBJ2-2; 7 nucleotides line up with TRBD2. There are 14 residues in the CDR3. With V trimmed by 5 bases and J by 4 bases, 5 bases remained unmatched. CDR1 is SGHRS and CDR2 is YFSETQ in the germline V gene. CDR3 nucleotide sequence: TGCGCCAGCAGTGGGAGGGATGCCACCGGGGAGCTGTTTTTT. It codes for CASSGRDATGELFF.

V gene TRBV5-1 combines with J gene TRBJ2-1, with D perhaps TRBD2 (5 bases). The CDR3 runs 16 residues. Germline V CDR1 and CDR2: SGHRS, YFSETQ. Trimming stripped 0 bases from V and 9 bases from J, with 19 bases between. The CDR3 spells CASSLVPAPGTREQFF. The CDR3, as DNA: TGCGCCAGCAGCTTGGTTCCGGCCCCGGGAACGCGTGAGCAGTTCTTC.

The count of this clone is one. The rearrangement links TRBV11-2 to TRBJ2-7; 7 nucleotides align to TRBD2. Germline values: CDR1 SGHAT, CDR2 FQNNGV. After removal of 5 bases from V and 4 bases from J, the junction contained 5 bases not matched to a gene. The CDR3 consists of 13 residues. CDR3: CASSPPREYEQYF. CDR3 in DNA: TGTGCCAGCAGCCCCCCGCGGGAGTACGAGCAGTACTTC.

The chain has TRBV5-8 and TRBJ1-5, with 7 bases aligning to TRBD1. Germline CDR1 reads SGHTS; CDR2 reads YDEGEE. V shed 5 bases and J 0 bases; nucleotides not matched to a gene: 17. The CDR3 runs 19 residues. Here the CDR3 DNA reads TGTGCCAGCAGGGGTTATGGGACAGAAGCCCTCAATAGCAATCAGCCCCAGCATTTT. It encodes CASRGYGTEALNSNQPQHF. Full variable domain (rest looked up from reference TRBV5-8 and TRBJ1-5): EAGVTQSPTHLIKTRGQQATLRCSPISGHTSVYWYQQALGLGLQFLLWYDEGEERNRGNFPPRFSGRQFPNYSSELNVNALELEDSALYLCASRGYGTEALNSNQPQHFGDGTRLSIL.

J is TRBJ1-1 and V is TRBV28; D gene uncertain. V was trimmed by 3 bases and J by 0 bases, leaving 17 bases between them. Germline V gene lookup returns CDR1 MDHEN and CDR2 SYDVKM. This CDR3 is built from 17 residues. As DNA, the CDR3 is TGTGCCAGCAGTTTCCGGACTACCGCTATAATGAACACTGAAGCTTTCTTT. As protein: CASSFRTTAIMNTEAFF.

The CDR3 is CASSRRTGARNYGYTF. The CDR3 bases are TGTGCCAGCAGCCGGAGGACAGGGGCGAGGAACTATGGCTACACCTTC. The chain carries TRBV11-3 and TRBJ1-2; 9 nucleotides line up with TRBD1. The CDR3 is 16 amino acids. Trimming cost V 5 bases and J 2 bases; bases outside gene matches: 9. Germline V gene data show CDR1 as SGHNT and CDR2 as YENEEA.

The V and J genes are TRBV9 and TRBJ2-1; D unclear. The CDR3 totals 17 residues. V was clipped by 0 bases and J by 7 bases, with 20 bases between them. Germline-derived CDR1 and CDR2 are SGDLS and YYNGEE. CDR3 protein: CASSVEKKSSLGNEQFF. CDR3 sequence (DNA): TGTGCCAGCAGCGTAGAAAAGAAGTCTAGTTTAGGTAATGAGCAGTTCTTC.

The chain links TRBV27 to TRBJ1-2; TRBD1 agrees at 8 bases. Germline CDR1 MNHEY, CDR2 SMNVEV (reference sequence). J lost 4 bases, V lost 8 bases, and 9 bases had no gene match. The CDR3 is 14 residues long. CDR3 in DNA: TGTGCCAGCCGCCCCCGGGACAGGCCCTATGGCTACACCTTC. It codes for CASRPRDRPYGYTF.

This chain links TRBV30 with TRBJ2-3; D ambiguous. In germline, CDR1 is GTSNPN, CDR2 SVGIG (reference sequence). The ends were cut back, 0 bases at V and 0 bases at J, with 16 bases in the middle. This CDR3 contains 17 residues. In nucleotides, the CDR3 is TGTGCCTGGAGTGTACGGTTTTTGTCTTCCAGCACAGATACGCAGTATTTT. It yields the protein CAWSVRFLSSSTDTQYF. Drawing the rest from reference TRBV30 and TRBJ2-3, the complete variable domain is SQTIHQWPATLVQPVGSPLSLECTVEGTSNPNLYWYRQAAGRGLQLLFYSVGIGQISSEVPQNLSASRPQDRQFILSSKKLLLSDSGFYLCAWSVRFLSSSTDTQYFGPGTRLTVL.

This clone appeared a single time. The V gene is TRBV5-1, the J gene TRBJ1-4; no definite D call. CDR1 is SGHRS and CDR2 is YFSETQ in the germline V gene. V was clipped by 4 bases and J by 7 bases, with 17 bases between them. This CDR3 region has 15 residues. CDR3 DNA: TGCGCCAGCAGCCCCCGGACCCCCGAGGGTGAAAAACTGTTTTTT. As protein: CASSPRTPEGEKLFF.

The chain links TRBV4-3 to TRBJ2-7; 7 bases match TRBD2. The CDR3 has 16 residues. V was pared by 2 bases and J by 2 bases, with 9 bases of the junction left unmatched. Germline V gene lookup returns CDR1 LGHNA and CDR2 YSLEER. CDR3 in amino acids: CASSQNLAETPYEQYF. In DNA, the CDR3 is TGCGCCAGCAGCCAAAATCTAGCGGAGACGCCCTACGAGCAGTACTTC.

The genes are TRBV14 and TRBJ1-3; D is unclear. The CDR3 runs to 13 residues. Germline CDR1 and CDR2: SGHDN and FVKESK. Trimming left V 3 bases short and J 2 bases short, with 5 bases between. CDR3 protein: CASSHLTGNTIYF. CDR3 in DNA: TGTGCCAGCAGCCATTTAACTGGAAACACCATATATTTT.

This clone occurred once. V usage is TRBV9 and J usage is TRBJ2-3; 7 bases line up with TRBD2. Trimming cost V 0 bases and J 0 bases; bases outside gene matches: 7. Germline V gives CDR1 SGDLS, CDR2 YYNGEE. There are 17 residues in the CDR3. CDR3 DNA sequence: TGTGCCAGCAGCGTAGCGGCGGGAGTCCCGAGCACAGATACGCAGTATTTT. Translated, it gives CASSVAAGVPSTDTQYF.

This clone was counted a few times. The rearrangement uses TRBV9 and TRBJ2-1, with D perhaps TRBD2 (6 bases). CDR3 length equals 17 residues. CDR1 is SGDLS, CDR2 YYNGEE, per germline. V shed 3 bases and J shed 7 bases, with 23 bases lying between them. The CDR3 coding sequence is TGTGCCAGCAGCGCCCATATATTTCGGGGGTCGGGAAATGAGCAGTTCTTC. It translates to CASSAHIFRGSGNEQFF.

The chain recombines TRBV9 with TRBJ2-7; maybe TRBD2 (6 bases). Trimming cost V 1 base and J 3 bases, with 11 bases left between them. CDR1 and CDR2 from the germline V gene are SGDLS and YYNGEE. This CDR3 is built from 14 residues. Here the CDR3 DNA reads TGTGCCAGCAGCGTAACCGGGGGAGGCTACGAGCAGTACTTC. Translated: CASSVTGGGYEQYF.

J is TRBJ2-7 and V is TRBV27; D may be TRBD2 (6 bases). CDR1 and CDR2 (germline): MNHEY, SMNVEV (reference sequence). This CDR3 region has 15 residues. V was cut by 6 bases and J by 3 bases, with 18 bases left in between. CDR3: CASSVFGTGVYEQYF. The CDR3 nucleotides read TGTGCCAGCAGCGTCTTCGGGACGGGGGTCTACGAGCAGTACTTC.

The rearrangement links TRBV5-5 to TRBJ2-3; 7 bases agree with TRBD2. The CDR3 is 14 amino acids. With V trimmed by 5 bases and J by 4 bases, 7 bases remained unmatched. Germline CDR1 is SGHKS and CDR2 is YYEKEE (reference sequence). The CDR3 region is CASSAQRDSDTQYF. DNA for the CDR3: TGTGCCAGCAGTGCGCAGCGGGACTCAGATACGCAGTATTTT.

The chain has TRBV6-4 and TRBJ2-1, with 11 bases matching TRBD2. Germline CDR1 and CDR2: MRHNA and SNTAGT. V was clipped by 6 bases and J by 2 bases; unmatched bases: 6. The CDR3 contains 16 residues. Here the CDR3 reads CASSKGTSGPYNEQFF. The CDR3 bases are TGTGCCAGCAGCAAAGGGACTAGCGGCCCCTACAATGAGCAGTTCTTC.

The J gene is TRBJ2-7, the V gene TRBV7-3; 12 bases fit TRBD2. V lost 2 bases and J lost 3; bases outside the gene matches: 5. Germline V lookup: CDR1 SGHTA, CDR2 FQGTGA. The CDR3 is made up of 16 amino acids. As DNA, the CDR3 is TGTGCCAGCAGCTTAGACGGGACTAGCGGGTACTACGAGCAGTACTTC. Its protein product is CASSLDGTSGYYEQYF. The entire variable domain, with the rest obtained from reference TRBV7-3 and TRBJ2-7, is as follows: GAGVSQTPSNKVTEKGKYVELRCDPISGHTALYWYRQSLGQGPEFLIYFQGTGAADDSGLPNDRFFAVRPEGSVSTLKIQRTERGDSAVYLCASSLDGTSGYYEQYFGPGTRLTVT.